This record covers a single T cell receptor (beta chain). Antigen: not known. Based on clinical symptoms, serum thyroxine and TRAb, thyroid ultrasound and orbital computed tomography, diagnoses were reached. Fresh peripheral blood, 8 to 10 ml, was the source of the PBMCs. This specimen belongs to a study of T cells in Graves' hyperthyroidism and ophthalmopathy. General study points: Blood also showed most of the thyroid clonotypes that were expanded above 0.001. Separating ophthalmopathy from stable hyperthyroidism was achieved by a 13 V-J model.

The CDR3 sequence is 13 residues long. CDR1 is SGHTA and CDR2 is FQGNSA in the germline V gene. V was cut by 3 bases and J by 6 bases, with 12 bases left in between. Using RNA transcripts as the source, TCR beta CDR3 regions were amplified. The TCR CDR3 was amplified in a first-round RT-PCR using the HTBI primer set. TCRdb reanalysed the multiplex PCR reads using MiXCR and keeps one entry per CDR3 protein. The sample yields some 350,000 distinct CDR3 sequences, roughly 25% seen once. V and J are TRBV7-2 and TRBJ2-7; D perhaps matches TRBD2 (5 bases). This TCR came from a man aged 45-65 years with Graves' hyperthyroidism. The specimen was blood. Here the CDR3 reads CASSFDVAGEQYF. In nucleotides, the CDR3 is TGTGCCAGCAGCTTTGATGTGGCGGGCGAGCAGTACTTC.